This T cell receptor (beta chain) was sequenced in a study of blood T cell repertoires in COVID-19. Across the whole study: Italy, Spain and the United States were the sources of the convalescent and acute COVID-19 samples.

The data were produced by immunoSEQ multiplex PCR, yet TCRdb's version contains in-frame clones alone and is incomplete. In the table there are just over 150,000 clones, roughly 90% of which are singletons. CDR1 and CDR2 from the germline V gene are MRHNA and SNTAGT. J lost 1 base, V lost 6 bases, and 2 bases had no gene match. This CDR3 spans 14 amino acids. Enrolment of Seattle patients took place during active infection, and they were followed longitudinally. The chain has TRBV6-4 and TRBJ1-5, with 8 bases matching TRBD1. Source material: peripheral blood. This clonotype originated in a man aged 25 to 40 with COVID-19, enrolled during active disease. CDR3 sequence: CASRRTGSNQPQHF. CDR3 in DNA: TGTGCCAGCAGGAGGACAGGGAGCAATCAGCCCCAGCATTTT.